This TCR beta chain emerged from a study of identical twins. One entry per CDR3 protein, called by TCRdb with MiXCR from the 5' RACE reads. The repertoire holds fewer than 250,000 distinct CDR3 sequences, with around 6.6% as singletons. This clonotype turned up a few times. The V and J ends lost 4 bases and 2 bases respectively, with 21 bases between them. The germline V gene has CDR1 SGHRS and CDR2 YFSETQ. The CDR3 covers 17 residues. Separately, the same data were catalogued under a study of yellow fever vaccine responses in identical twins.

This chain links TRBV5-1 with TRBJ2-5; D perhaps matches TRBD2 (6 bases). Sequenced sample: memory (CD45RO+) T cells sorted from blood. The origin of this receptor is a woman between 18 and 29 years old in good health. Here the CDR3 reads CASSRHGGAKQQETQYF. DNA of the CDR3: TGCGCCAGCAGCAGGCACGGGGGTGCGAAACAACAAGAGACCCAGTACTTC.